A single sample is the source of the 5 T cell receptor beta chains below, sequenced in a study of technical replicates of blood from a handful of donors. Clones were sequenced by immunoSEQ multiplex PCR, and TCRdb holds only the in-frame ones, with some missing. This table holds 80,000 to 100,000 clones, nearly 97% found once. Material: T cells isolated from PBMCs. The receptors originated from a human donor in good health.

The CDR3 loop reads CAWSKGQRSTDTQYF. CDR3 bases: TGTGCCTGGAGTAAGGGACAACGTAGCACAGATACGCAGTATTTT. The gene calls are TRBV30 and TRBJ2-3; tentatively, D is TRBD1 (6 bases). The CDR3 runs 15 residues. V gave up 2 bases and J gave up 0 bases, with 12 bases separating them. Germline CDR1 and CDR2: GTSNPN and SVGIG (reference sequence).

The J gene is TRBJ1-1, the V gene TRBV6-1; TRBD1 aligns across 9 bases. CDR3 length: 15 amino acids. With 1 base clipped from V and 7 bases from J, the junction kept 7 bases outside the gene matches. Germline lookup yields CDR1 MNHNS and CDR2 SASEGT. The CDR3 protein is CASSEENRGRGEAFF. CDR3 nucleotide sequence: TGTGCCAGCAGTGAAGAGAACAGGGGGCGAGGTGAAGCTTTCTTT.

This chain connects TRBV30 to TRBJ1-4; no definite D call. Germline V gene sequence: CDR1 GTSNPN, CDR2 SVGIG (reference sequence). The V end lost 2 bases, the J end lost 1 base, and 8 bases lay between the germline ends. The CDR3 is 14 amino acids. The CDR3 DNA reads as TGTGCCTGGAGTCCCGGGGTAACTAATGAAAAACTGTTTTTT. It encodes CAWSPGVTNEKLFF.

This clone was seen a handful of times. This sequence joins TRBV5-1 and TRBJ2-7; D perhaps matches TRBD1 (6 bases). The germline gives CDR1 SGHRS, CDR2 YFSETQ. CDR3 length equals 14 residues. Trimming stripped 0 bases from V and 0 bases from J, with 7 bases between. This CDR3 reads CASSLEGGSYEQYF. CDR3 nucleotides: TGCGCCAGCAGCTTGGAAGGGGGCTCCTACGAGCAGTACTTC. Filled out from reference TRBV5-1 and TRBJ2-7, the complete variable domain reads KAGVTQTPRYLIKTRGQQVTLSCSPISGHRSVSWYQQTPGQGLQFLFEYFSETQRNKGNFPGRFSGRQFSNSRSEMNVSTLELGDSALYLCASSLEGGSYEQYFGPGTRLTVT.

The V call is TRBV14, the J call TRBJ2-1; TRBD2 aligns across 14 bases. In germline, CDR1 is SGHDN, CDR2 FVKESK. The junction had 14 bases not matched to a gene; V was cut back by 4 bases and J by 3 bases. The CDR3 runs 20 residues. CDR3 coding DNA: TGTGCCAGCAGCCGCACCACGGGACTAGCGGGAGACCGATTCTACAATGAGCAGTTCTTC. Amino acids: CASSRTTGLAGDRFYNEQFF.